Each of the 19 T cell receptor beta chains below was sequenced from the same sample in a study of response to subunit inactivated influenza vaccine. A single record per CDR3 protein comes from TCRdb applying MiXCR to the RT-PCR reads. Of more than 500,000 distinct CDR3 sequences in the sample, around 11% were seen once. This sample was also put to use in a study of T cells expressing NK-cell markers. That source notes: 5'RACE template switching with UMIs produced the TCR beta cDNA.

The source was PBMCs from blood, collected on the day of vaccination. The receptors here all came from a man aged 45-60 years who received an inactivated influenza vaccine.

This clonotype was recorded at least ten times. V and J are TRBV6-2 or TRBV6-3 and TRBJ1-1; the D gene is possibly TRBD1 (5 bases). The V gene's germline CDR1 is MNHEY and CDR2 SVGEGT. V was pared by 6 bases and J by 0 bases, with 11 bases between. This CDR3 spans 14 amino acids. The chain's CDR3 is CASRRRGVNTEAFF. CDR3 DNA sequence: TGTGCCAGCAGGAGACGAGGGGTGAACACTGAAGCTTTCTTT.

This sequence joins TRBV29-1 and TRBJ2-6; D is undetermined. V lost 3 bases to trimming and J lost 0 bases, with 6 bases between them. Looked up from germline, CDR1 is SQVTM and CDR2 is ANQGSEA. The CDR3 covers 14 residues. CDR3 amino acids: CSVDGSSGANVLTF. CDR3 sequence (DNA): TGCAGCGTTGACGGTAGCTCTGGGGCCAACGTCCTGACTTTC. Supplemented by reference TRBV29-1 and TRBJ2-6, the full variable domain reads SAVISQKPSRDICQRGTSLTIQCQVDSQVTMMFWYRQQPGQSLTLIATANQGSEATYESGFVIDKFPISRPNLTFSTLTVSNMSPEDSSIYLCSVDGSSGANVLTFGAGSRLTVL.

This chain joins TRBV7-8 and TRBJ2-1; 10 positions agree with TRBD1. After removal of 5 bases from V and 7 bases from J, the junction contained 8 bases not matched to a gene. CDR1 SGHVS and CDR2 FQNEAQ come from the germline V gene. This CDR3 contains 15 residues. The CDR3 loop reads CASSLGQGGLNEQFF. CDR3 bases: TGTGCCAGCAGCCTCGGACAGGGGGGATTGAATGAGCAGTTCTTC.

V and J are TRBV4-1 and TRBJ2-6, with TRBD2 matching over 8 bases. The V gene's germline CDR1 is MGHRA and CDR2 YSYEKL. Trimming at V came to 4 bases and at J to 3 bases, leaving 5 bases not matched to a gene. This CDR3 contains 16 residues. CDR3: CASSPGGGGGANVLTF. CDR3 DNA: TGCGCCAGCAGCCCCGGGGGGGGCGGTGGGGCCAACGTCCTGACTTTC.

DNA of the CDR3: TGTGCCAGCAGTCCGAACACGGCCAAGGCTTTCTTT. Residues: CASSPNTAKAFF. This chain connects TRBV6-5 to TRBJ1-1; D uncertain. The ends were cut back, 5 bases at V and 11 bases at J, with 15 bases in the middle. Germline CDR1 MNHEY, CDR2 SVGAGI. The CDR3 contains 12 residues.

This clonotype was detected only once. The chain joins TRBV5-1 to TRBJ2-7; D is uncertain. The length of the CDR3 is 15 residues. Germline V gene data show CDR1 as SGHRS and CDR2 as YFSETQ. Trimming cost V 4 bases and J 4 bases, with 18 bases left between them. The CDR3 region is CASSRLDPRLYEQYF. DNA for the CDR3: TGCGCCAGCAGCCGCCTAGACCCGCGTCTATACGAGCAGTACTTC.

This clonotype came up a few times. The rearrangement uses TRBV12-3 or TRBV12-4 and TRBJ2-3; D is possibly TRBD1 (6 bases). V was trimmed by 5 bases and J by 8 bases, leaving 17 bases between them. The length of the CDR3 is 14 residues. CDR3 DNA: TGTGCCAGCAGTCCAGGAACAGGGTTGGGTACGCAGTATTTT. Residues: CASSPGTGLGTQYF.

This clonotype was counted between two and nine times. The gene calls are TRBV5-1 and TRBJ1-2; D may be TRBD1 (6 bases). Looked up from germline, CDR1 is SGHRS and CDR2 is YFSETQ. V lost 4 bases and J lost 6, with 16 bases in between. The CDR3 extends over 14 amino acids. CDR3 residues: CASSPQGGVDGYTF. The CDR3 DNA is TGCGCCAGCAGCCCACAGGGAGGAGTGGATGGCTACACCTTC.

This chain joins TRBV23-1 and TRBJ2-5, with D perhaps matching TRBD1 (6 bases). TRBV23-1 is an open reading frame, and its role is uncertain. There are 14 residues in the CDR3. Trimming took 2 bases from V and 6 from J, leaving 13 bases between them. In DNA, the CDR3 is TGCGCCAGCAGTCAACCGACAGGTTTGAAGACCCAGTACTTC. This gives the protein CASSQPTGLKTQYF.

There are many counts of this clonotype. This chain uses TRBV24-1 with TRBJ2-1; D call uncertain. Germline CDR1 KGHDR, CDR2 SFDVKD. V was clipped by 0 bases and J by 5 bases, with 4 bases between them. This CDR3 is built from 13 residues. The CDR3: CATSDLWNNEQFF. Here the CDR3 DNA reads TGTGCCACCAGTGATTTGTGGAACAATGAGCAGTTCTTC.

The chain couples TRBV2 to TRBJ2-1; 9 bases align to TRBD2. Germline lookup yields CDR1 SNHLY and CDR2 FYNNEI. The CDR3 loop spans 14 amino acids. Germline trimming cut 6 bases from V and 8 bases from J; bases unmatched to any gene: 8. CDR3 loop: CASRGGTSYYEQFF. CDR3 bases: TGTGCCAGCAGAGGGGGGACTAGCTATTATGAGCAGTTCTTC.

V usage is TRBV12-3 or TRBV12-4 and J usage is TRBJ1-1; maybe TRBD1 (5 bases). The germline V and J ends were trimmed by 4 bases and 0 bases, with 9 bases remaining between them. The CDR3 loop spans 14 amino acids. The CDR3 DNA sequence: TGTGCCAGCAGTTCCAGACAGATGAACACTGAAGCTTTCTTT. This gives the protein CASSSRQMNTEAFF.

This clonotype was counted between two and nine times. This chain connects TRBV5-8 to TRBJ2-1; 7 bases are a match to TRBD2. Per the germline V gene, CDR1 is SGHTS and CDR2 is YDEGEE. Trimming took 2 bases from V and 1 from J; bases not matched to a gene: 6. The CDR3 runs 16 residues. CDR3: CASSFSSGVSYNEQFF. The CDR3 nucleotides read TGTGCCAGCAGCTTCTCCAGCGGGGTGTCCTACAATGAGCAGTTCTTC.

This clonotype has only a few counts. V usage is TRBV6-5 and J usage is TRBJ1-2, with 7 bases aligning to TRBD1. Losses at the gene ends were 4 bases for V and 14 bases for J; bases not matched to a gene: 10. Germline-derived CDR1 and CDR2 are MNHEY and SVGAGI. The CDR3 is 12 residues long. The CDR3 bases are TGTGCCAGCAGTTCTCCCCGACAGGGTTGGACCTTC. Translation gives CASSSPRQGWTF.

This clonotype appeared a few times. This chain links TRBV14 with TRBJ2-3, with D unresolved. V was cut by 4 bases and J by 3 bases, with 8 bases left in between. CDR1 is SGHDN and CDR2 is FVKESK in the germline V gene. The CDR3 is 13 amino acids. The CDR3 DNA reads TGTGCCAGCAGCCTCTTCAGGACAGATACGCAGTATTTT. Residues: CASSLFRTDTQYF. The complete variable domain, with remaining parts taken from reference TRBV14 and TRBJ2-3, reads EAGVTQFPSHSVIEKGQTVTLRCDPISGHDNLYWYRRVMGKEIKFLLHFVKESKQDESGMPNNRFLAERTGGTYSTLKVQPAELEDSGVYFCASSLFRTDTQYFGPGTRLTVL.

This clonotype was observed at least ten times. The chain is built from TRBV20-1 and TRBJ2-3; D is possibly TRBD1 (5 bases). CDR3 size: 15 residues. The V end was cut by 1 base, the J end by 0 bases, with 11 bases between. In germline, CDR1 is DFQATT, CDR2 SNEGSKA (reference sequence). CDR3: CSARGAGSSTDTQYF. CDR3 in DNA: TGCAGTGCTAGAGGGGCAGGGTCTAGCACAGATACGCAGTATTTT.

The chain combines TRBV6-5 with TRBJ1-2; the D is unclear. The CDR3 is 12 amino acids. Trimming left V 8 bases short and J 2 bases short, with 9 bases between. Germline V gene lookup returns CDR1 MNHEY and CDR2 SVGAGI. The CDR3 sequence is CASAQFNYGYTF. The CDR3 DNA is TGTGCCAGCGCACAGTTCAACTATGGCTACACCTTC.

In its sample, this clonotype was seen a few times. V gene TRBV7-6 combines with J gene TRBJ2-5; the match to TRBD1 covers 11 bases. With 2 bases clipped from V and 4 bases from J, the junction kept 9 bases outside the gene matches. The germline CDR1 and CDR2 sequences are SGHVS and FNYEAQ. This CDR3 contains 17 residues. The CDR3 DNA reads TGTGCCAGCAGCTTAATTTGGACAGGGGGCGCGACAGAGACCCAGTACTTC. This sequence encodes CASSLIWTGGATETQYF.

This clonotype was counted a few times. V gene TRBV20-1 combines with J gene TRBJ2-7; D call uncertain. Trimming removed 3 bases from V and 6 bases from J, with 18 bases in between. This CDR3 comprises 14 residues. Germline V gives CDR1 DFQATT, CDR2 SNEGSKA (reference sequence). CDR3 coding DNA: TGCAGTGCTAGGGTGGGTGGTAGGAGTAGCGAGCAGTACTTC. Residues: CSARVGGRSSEQYF.